This paragraph covers one T cell receptor beta chain sequence. The CDR3 has 16 residues. The V gene's germline CDR1 is GTSNPN and CDR2 SVGIG (reference sequence). The trim removed 2 bases at V and 8 bases at J, leaving 11 bases unmatched. The sample is drawn from a study of blood T cell repertoires in COVID-19. About the study: PBMCs, B-cell-depleted T cells, or T cells provided the cDNA or gDNA that made up the material.

Data came from immunoSEQ multiplex PCR; TCRdb stores just in-frame clones and leaves some out. Of just under 300,000 clones listed, 85% to 90% are singletons. The sequenced sample was peripheral blood. This receptor was taken from a man in his sixties or seventies with acute or convalescent COVID-19. The gene calls are TRBV30 and TRBJ2-1, with 11 bases identical to TRBD1. The chain's CDR3 is CAWSTRDRGVMDEQFF. The CDR3 bases are TGTGCCTGGAGTACCCGGGACAGGGGGGTAATGGATGAGCAGTTCTTC.